This T cell receptor beta chain was recovered during a study of blood T cell repertoires in COVID-19 (dated by TCRdb to about 2020). Looking at the study overall: The collaborator samples originated in the United States, Italy and Spain and spanned the acute and convalescent phases of COVID-19. The material from the prospective study consisted of cDNA or gDNA derived from T cells, B-cell-depleted T cells, or PBMCs. Subjects who had been exposed to COVID-19, were actively infected with it, or had recovered from it provided the deeply sampled blood TCRbeta repertoires that made up the dataset. The repertoires were made available in a free public database intended to serve as a resource for research on the immune response to SARS-CoV-2. The samples were drawn from two sources: the first 160 participants of the ongoing ImmuneRACE study, and fewer than 1,500 subjects contributed by 6 global collaborators. The sample metadata nearly always contained a de-identified subject ID, COVID-19 status, age in years and sex. Where HLA class I and class II types were available, the types were taken from metadata supplied by the sample provider, not from assay-based typing. The investigation overall reported the following: The amount of clinical and demographic metadata varied by source and participant and was provided uncurated.

TCRbeta CDR3 regions were amplified from genomic DNA by means of the immunoSEQ Assay, a bias-controlled multiplex PCR. Per the source publication's procedure: Within the assay, amplification of reference gene primers was used to estimate how many nucleated cells each sample contained. To quantify the absolute abundance of each unique TCRbeta CDR3 rearrangement, sequence reads were collapsed and filtered. For each sample, productive Simpson clonality was calculated as the square root of Simpson's diversity index across productive rearrangements. TCRdb retrieved this table from immuneACCESS and kept in-frame rearrangements only. Not all clones are present; in checked studies, unresolved V genes account for under half, and no reason is known for the remainder. The DNA gave D and trimming, while V, J and clone size come from that table. This sample gives about 50,000 clones in total; approximately 86% of them show up just once. The ten largest account for about 14% of the sample.

Each collaborating institution followed its own protocols to collect whole blood in K2EDTA tubes. For TCRbeta analysis, collaborator samples were shipped as frozen whole blood, as isolated PBMCs, or as DNA extracted from either sample type. Remarks on this clone: The clone's antigen remains unknown. One base away there is no much larger clone; base qualities are not given.

Taken from the germline V gene (reference sequence), the CDR1 and CDR2 loops are MNHNY and SVGAGI. From the cysteine up to the phenylalanine, the CDR3 has a length of 15 residues. Only the CDR3 portion is preserved as DNA: 45 bases, with reading frame beginning at the first base. Compared with germline, V lacks 7 bases and J lacks 4 bases; bases without a gene match: 10. This sequence was found in a human donor in a cohort sampled during active COVID-19. Sequencing was carried out using peripheral blood. The chain uses TRBV6-6 and TRBJ1-1; 9 bases in the middle match TRBD1. The nucleotide sequence is TGTGCCAGCACCGACGGGGGGACAGGGTCCACTGAAGCTTTCTTT. It translates to CASTDGGTGSTEAFF.